The next 27 T cell receptor beta chains were all read from a single sample in a study of blood T cell repertoires in COVID-19. Profiled with immunoSEQ multiplex PCR; TCRdb holds only in-frame clones, not every one. The sample holds roughly 700,000 clones; 75% to 90% are singletons and the top ten take 0.2% to 0.3%. The sequencing input was peripheral blood. These receptors came from a woman between 18 and 29 years old with acute or convalescent COVID-19.

The rearrangement links TRBV6-1 to TRBJ1-1; 9 bases agree with TRBD1. The CDR3 length is 15 residues. The germline CDR1 and CDR2 sequences are MNHNS and SASEGT. J gave up 5 bases and V 3 bases, and 7 bases lay outside the gene matches. In nucleotides, the CDR3 is TGTGCCAGCAGTGAGCACAGGGGGCGCGGGACTGAAGCTTTCTTT. The encoded protein is CASSEHRGRGTEAFF.

The sample holds a few counts of this clone. V and J are TRBV30 and TRBJ1-5; the D is unclear. The CDR3 contains 13 residues. V lost 4 bases to trimming and J lost 1 base, with 8 bases between them. CDR1 GTSNPN and CDR2 SVGIG come from the germline V gene (reference sequence). The CDR3 protein is CAWNGESNQPQHF. The CDR3 nucleotides read TGTGCCTGGAATGGGGAGAGCAATCAGCCCCAGCATTTT. Variable domain in full (rest from reference TRBV30 and TRBJ1-5): SQTIHQWPATLVQPVGSPLSLECTVEGTSNPNLYWYRQAAGRGLQLLFYSVGIGQISSEVPQNLSASRPQDRQFILSSKKLLLSDSGFYLCAWNGESNQPQHFGDGTRLSIL.

The chain uses TRBV24-1 and TRBJ1-4, with 7 positions matching TRBD1. Germline lookup yields CDR1 KGHDR and CDR2 SFDVKD. This CDR3 has 15 amino acids. V trimming: 2 bases; J trimming: 5 bases; junction bases outside the gene matches: 4. This chain's CDR3 is CATSDSGTENEKLFF. The CDR3 DNA follows: TGTGCCACCAGTGATTCGGGGACAGAAAATGAAAAACTGTTTTTT.

The rearrangement joins TRBV7-2 to TRBJ2-7, with D perhaps matching TRBD1 (5 bases). Germline V CDR1 and CDR2: SGHTA, FQGNSA. The CDR3 length is 18 residues. V lost 4 bases and J lost 0, with 22 bases in between. CDR3 loop: CASSSNQTAKFLSYEQYF. The CDR3 nucleotides read TGTGCCAGCAGCTCCAACCAGACAGCCAAATTTCTCTCCTACGAGCAGTACTTC.

This rearrangement joins TRBV19 to TRBJ1-2; D might be TRBD1 (6 bases). The CDR3 is 13 residues long. Germline assignment: CDR1 LNHDA and CDR2 SQIVND (reference sequence). Trimming removed 6 bases from V and 4 bases from J, with 12 bases in between. Here the CDR3 reads CASSQQGFYGYTF. In DNA form, the CDR3 reads TGTGCCAGTAGCCAACAGGGTTTCTATGGCTACACCTTC.

The genes are TRBV4-2 and TRBJ1-3; D may be TRBD1 (5 bases). V was pared by 7 bases and J by 2 bases, with 15 bases between. Germline V gives CDR1 LGHNA, CDR2 YNFKEQ. The CDR3 has 15 residues. CDR3 residues: CASTSEGIAGNTIYF. The CDR3 bases are TGTGCCAGCACCTCGGAGGGGATAGCTGGAAACACCATATATTTT.

J is TRBJ2-3 and V is TRBV27, with TRBD2 matching 8 bases. Per the germline V gene, CDR1 is MNHEY and CDR2 is SMNVEV (reference sequence). J gave up 4 bases and V 6 bases, and 12 bases lay outside the gene matches. The CDR3 spans 16 residues. In DNA, the CDR3 is TGTGCCAGCAGAGTAGGGCGGGGGGCCCCCGCAGATACGCAGTATTTT. The encoded protein is CASRVGRGAPADTQYF.

V and J are TRBV7-2 and TRBJ1-3, with 7 bases identical to TRBD1. Trimming took 1 base from V and 2 from J; bases not matched to a gene: 11. The germline gives CDR1 SGHTA, CDR2 FQGNSA. This CDR3 spans 18 amino acids. The CDR3 DNA sequence: TGTGCCAGCAGCTTAGTCGGGACAGCCTCGGGCCCTGGAAACACCATATATTTT. Its translation: CASSLVGTASGPGNTIYF. The whole variable domain, filled in from reference TRBV7-2 and TRBJ1-3, reads GAGVSQSPSNKVTEKGKDVELRCDPISGHTALYWYRQSLGQGLEFLIYFQGNSAPDKSGLPSDRFSAERTGGSVSTLTIQRTQQEDSAVYLCASSLVGTASGPGNTIYFGEGSWLTVV.

This chain uses TRBV18 with TRBJ1-4; D uncertain. Trimming stripped 2 bases from V and 4 bases from J, with 5 bases between. In germline, CDR1 is KGHSH, CDR2 LQKENI. The CDR3 sequence is 13 residues long. The CDR3 here is CASSPSINEKLFF. The CDR3 DNA follows: TGTGCCAGCTCACCATCTATTAATGAAAAACTGTTTTTT.

The chain carries TRBV11-2 and TRBJ1-1; the D gene is possibly TRBD1 (6 bases). The CDR3 runs to 11 residues. V lost 6 bases and J 8 bases, leaving 10 bases between the germline ends. Germline V lookup: CDR1 SGHAT, CDR2 FQNNGV. CDR3 protein: CASRRTEEAFF. The CDR3 coding sequence is TGTGCCAGCAGGAGGACAGAAGAAGCTTTCTTT.

The sample holds a few counts of this clone. The chain is built from TRBV7-9 and TRBJ1-2, with a tentative D call TRBD1 (6 bases). Trimming shortened V by 5 bases and J by 6 bases, and 16 bases separated the two germline ends. The germline gives CDR1 SEHNR, CDR2 FQNEAQ (reference sequence). This CDR3 spans 14 amino acids. CDR3 sequence: CASSTTMTGHGYTF. CDR3 DNA: TGTGCCAGCAGCACCACGATGACAGGACATGGCTACACCTTC. Filled out from reference TRBV7-9 and TRBJ1-2, the complete variable domain reads DTGVSQNPRHKITKRGQNVTFRCDPISEHNRLYWYRQTLGQGPEFLTYFQNEAQLEKSRLLSDRFSAERPKGSFSTLEIQRTEQGDSAMYLCASSTTMTGHGYTFGSGTRLTVV.

The chain has TRBV30 and TRBJ1-4; D is perhaps TRBD1 (5 bases). The CDR3 spans 15 residues. Per germline, CDR1 GTSNPN and CDR2 SVGIG (reference sequence). With 2 bases removed from V and 7 bases from J, the gap between germline ends came to 17 bases. CDR3: CAWSFPRRVGEKLFF. The CDR3 coding sequence is TGTGCCTGGAGTTTCCCCCGCAGGGTTGGTGAAAAACTGTTTTTT.

The chain is built from TRBV12-5 and TRBJ1-5; 7 bases are shared with TRBD1. Germline V gene sequence: CDR1 LGHNT, CDR2 FRNRAP. V lost 0 bases to trimming and J lost 1 base; unmatched junction nucleotides: 9. The CDR3 is 18 amino acids. The DNA of the CDR3 is TGTGCTAGTGGTTTGGTACTCGGGACAGCTGGGAGCAATCAGCCCCAGCATTTT. This translates into CASGLVLGTAGSNQPQHF.

This chain uses TRBV5-1 with TRBJ1-1; D possibly corresponds to TRBD1 (5 bases). This CDR3 region has 15 residues. CDR1 SGHRS and CDR2 YFSETQ come from the germline V gene. Trimming took off 6 bases at V and 1 base at J, with 16 bases between the two ends. The CDR3 nucleotides are TGCGCCAGCACAGGGCGCGGGCGGGGGAACACTGAAGCTTTCTTT. Amino acids: CASTGRGRGNTEAFF.

The chain employs TRBV2 and TRBJ1-2; weak D call: TRBD1 (5 bases). V lost 5 bases and J 8 bases, leaving 15 bases between the germline ends. There are 13 residues in the CDR3. The germline gives CDR1 SNHLY, CDR2 FYNNEI. The CDR3 DNA reads as TGTGCCAGCAGTAATCAGGGTTATGAAGGCTACACCTTC. As protein: CASSNQGYEGYTF.

The chain links TRBV12-3 or TRBV12-4 to TRBJ1-2; the match to TRBD1 covers 7 bases. This CDR3 region has 12 residues. V shed 5 bases and J 8 bases; nucleotides not matched to a gene: 5. The CDR3 sequence: CASSRTGLGYTF. CDR3 sequence (DNA): TGTGCCAGCAGTCGGACAGGACTCGGCTACACCTTC.

The rearrangement links TRBV18 to TRBJ1-2; TRBD1 matches at 8 bases. With 3 bases clipped from V and 5 bases from J, the junction kept 2 bases outside the gene matches. Germline V gene data show CDR1 as KGHSH and CDR2 as LQKENI. The CDR3 contains 13 residues. The DNA of the CDR3 is TGTGCCAGCTCACCGACAGGGGTTTATGGCTACACCTTC. Translating it yields CASSPTGVYGYTF.

CDR3 coding DNA: TGTGCCAGCAGCCCGAAGGAGGGGGACAGGGGGCCTGGCTACACCTTC. It codes for CASSPKEGDRGPGYTF. The chain has TRBV9 and TRBJ1-2; 12 bases align to TRBD1. V trimming: 4 bases; J trimming: 7 bases; junction bases outside the gene matches: 11. There are 16 residues in the CDR3. Per the germline V gene, CDR1 is SGDLS and CDR2 is YYNGEE.

This clone was counted many times. This sequence joins TRBV28 and TRBJ1-2; D unresolved. The CDR3 length is 12 residues. The germline gives CDR1 MDHEN, CDR2 SYDVKM. Trimming removed 3 bases from V and 4 bases from J, with 6 bases in between. The CDR3: CASSLGTYGYTF. CDR3 nucleotide sequence: TGTGCCAGCAGTTTGGGCACCTATGGCTACACCTTC.

The chain combines TRBV30 with TRBJ2-7; D unclear. CDR3 size: 13 residues. Germline loops: CDR1 GTSNPN, CDR2 SVGIG (reference sequence). Trimming shortened V by 2 bases and J by 4 bases, and 12 bases separated the two germline ends. CDR3 nucleotide sequence: TGTGCCTGGAGTAGTGGATTCGGGTACGAGCAGTACTTC. Its translation: CAWSSGFGYEQYF.

The CDR3 coding sequence is TGCGCCAGCAGCCCAGCGGGGACCCAGGATGAGCAGTTCTTC. It translates to CASSPAGTQDEQFF. V and J are TRBV4-1 and TRBJ2-1, with TRBD2 identical over 7 bases. This CDR3 contains 14 residues. Per the germline V gene, CDR1 is MGHRA and CDR2 is YSYEKL. J lost 8 bases, V lost 4 bases, and 8 bases had no gene match.

The chain is built from TRBV19 and TRBJ2-1, with 12 bases aligning to TRBD2. V was clipped by 11 bases and J by 4 bases; unmatched bases: 6. Germline V CDR1 and CDR2: LNHDA, SQIVND (reference sequence). The CDR3 loop spans 14 amino acids. Written as DNA, the CDR3 is TGTGCCTCTAGGGGACTAGCGGGTTACAATGAGCAGTTCTTC. Its translation is CASRGLAGYNEQFF.

V gene TRBV6-6 combines with J gene TRBJ1-5; D call uncertain. In germline, CDR1 is MNHNY, CDR2 SVGAGI (reference sequence). CDR3 length: 13 residues. V was clipped by 4 bases and J by 6 bases, with 10 bases between them. The CDR3 DNA reads TGTGCCAGCAGTTCCCTTTACAGTCAGCCCCAGCATTTT. It specifies CASSSLYSQPQHF.

V is TRBV12-3 or TRBV12-4 and J is TRBJ1-1, with a tentative D call TRBD1 (6 bases). The V and J ends lost 8 bases and 6 bases respectively, with 16 bases between them. The CDR3 loop spans 13 amino acids. In nucleotides, the CDR3 is TGTGCCAGCGCCACTACAGGGTACCCTGAAGCTTTCTTT. Its protein is CASATTGYPEAFF.

This clone showed up just once. DNA for the CDR3: TGCGCCAGCAGCTTGGCCTGGACAGGTGAAGAGCAGTACTTC. It specifies CASSLAWTGEEQYF. V usage is TRBV5-1 and J usage is TRBJ2-7; TRBD1 matches 7 bases. V dropped 0 bases and J dropped 7; count of bases not matched to a gene: 7. The CDR3 has 14 amino acids. The germline gives CDR1 SGHRS, CDR2 YFSETQ.

The chain carries TRBV10-3 and TRBJ2-7; 14 positions match TRBD2. V dropped 8 bases and J dropped 2; count of bases not matched to a gene: 5. The CDR3 covers 15 residues. Germline CDR1 ENHRY, CDR2 SYGVKD. CDR3 in amino acids: CAIGLTSGGAYEQYF. For the CDR3, the DNA is TGTGCCATCGGATTGACTAGCGGGGGGGCCTACGAGCAGTACTTC.

The chain carries TRBV9 and TRBJ2-2; TRBD2 agrees at 8 bases. This CDR3 is 15 amino acids long. V was clipped by 2 bases and J by 4 bases; unmatched bases: 4. The germline V gene encodes CDR1 SGDLS and CDR2 YYNGEE. The CDR3 bases are TGTGCCAGCAGCGTTAGCGGGGAAATCACCGGGGAGCTGTTTTTT. Protein: CASSVSGEITGELFF. Using reference TRBV9 and TRBJ2-2 for the parts outside the CDR3, the full variable domain is DSGVTQTPKHLITATGQRVTLRCSPRSGDLSVYWYQQSLDQGLQFLIQYYNGEERAKGNILERFSAQQFPDLHSELNLSSLELGDSALYFCASSVSGEITGELFFGEGSRLTVL.